The 32 T cell receptor beta chains reported below all come from one sample, sequenced in a study of human T cells and chemical hapten exposure. Time point here: pre-sensitization, week 0. Treatment described: therapeutic diphenylcyclopropenone sensitization with weekly scalp DPC. TCRdb called the RACE reads again in MiXCR, with one record for every CDR3 protein. The sample has some 330,000 distinct CDR3 sequences; approximately 5% are singletons. Specimen: whole blood, collected in connection with sensitization to the hapten diphenylcyclopropenone (DPC). All receptors derive from a woman under 30 with alopecia areata. Some clones in this sample may be carry-over from other donors' samples.

This clonotype was counted a few times. The chain links TRBV4-3 to TRBJ2-2; possibly TRBD1 for D (6 bases). CDR3 length: 16 residues. V lost 0 bases and J 7 bases, leaving 15 bases between the germline ends. From germline, CDR1 is LGHNA and CDR2 YSLEER. CDR3 nucleotide sequence: TGCGCCAGCAGCCAAGATCACAGGGTGGTGAACGGGGAGCTGTTTTTT. Residues: CASSQDHRVVNGELFF.

The rearrangement uses TRBV5-1 and TRBJ1-1; D uncertain. V dropped 0 bases and J dropped 0 bases, with 9 bases sitting between them. CDR3 length: 15 residues. From germline, CDR1 is SGHRS and CDR2 YFSETQ. This chain's CDR3 is CASSLAGLMNTEAFF. CDR3 nucleotides: TGCGCCAGCAGCTTGGCAGGACTCATGAACACTGAAGCTTTCTTT.

V and J are TRBV5-6 and TRBJ2-7; no reliable D call. This CDR3 comprises 11 residues. Trimming shortened V by 6 bases and J by 6 bases, and 10 bases separated the two germline ends. Germline CDR1 reads SGHDT; CDR2 reads YYEEEE. The CDR3 sequence: CASTLFGEQYF. The CDR3 DNA is TGTGCCAGCACCCTTTTCGGCGAGCAGTACTTC.

This clonotype was observed a handful of times. The CDR3 sequence: CASSYGEGYNEQFF. CDR3 sequence (DNA): TGCGCCAGCAGCTATGGGGAAGGGTACAATGAGCAGTTCTTC. This sequence joins TRBV5-1 and TRBJ2-1, with D uncertain. V dropped 3 bases and J dropped 4 bases, with 11 bases sitting between them. CDR3 length equals 14 residues. Germline V lookup: CDR1 SGHRS, CDR2 YFSETQ. The complete variable domain, with remaining parts taken from reference TRBV5-1 and TRBJ2-1, reads KAGVTQTPRYLIKTRGQQVTLSCSPISGHRSVSWYQQTPGQGLQFLFEYFSETQRNKGNFPGRFSGRQFSNSRSEMNVSTLELGDSALYLCASSYGEGYNEQFFGPGTRLTVL.

This clonotype was found many times. V is TRBV5-1 and J is TRBJ1-2; maybe TRBD1 (5 bases). The CDR3 totals 13 residues. Deletions cut 2 bases from V and 6 bases from J, with 11 bases between. The germline gives CDR1 SGHRS, CDR2 YFSETQ. CDR3 region: CASSFDSLDGYTF. The CDR3, as DNA: TGCGCCAGCAGCTTTGACAGCTTAGATGGCTACACCTTC. The whole variable domain, filled in from reference TRBV5-1 and TRBJ1-2, reads KAGVTQTPRYLIKTRGQQVTLSCSPISGHRSVSWYQQTPGQGLQFLFEYFSETQRNKGNFPGRFSGRQFSNSRSEMNVSTLELGDSALYLCASSFDSLDGYTFGSGTRLTVV.

This clonotype turned up a few times. The V and J genes are TRBV27 and TRBJ2-1, with TRBD2 matching 8 bases. With V trimmed by 10 bases and J by 1 base, 3 bases remained unmatched. The germline V gene has CDR1 MNHEY and CDR2 SMNVEV (reference sequence). CDR3 length equals 13 residues. The CDR3 sequence: CATGRGSYNEQFF. As DNA, the CDR3 is TGTGCCACCGGGAGGGGATCCTACAATGAGCAGTTCTTC.

J is TRBJ1-4 and V is TRBV7-8; unclear D gene. The CDR3 spans 15 residues. Germline V gives CDR1 SGHVS, CDR2 FQNEAQ. The V and J ends lost 0 bases and 7 bases respectively, with 12 bases between them. This CDR3 is CASSLAGGIREKLFF. CDR3 nucleotide sequence: TGTGCCAGCAGCTTAGCGGGAGGGATTCGTGAAAAACTGTTTTTT.

This clonotype was seen many times. The chain has TRBV6-1 and TRBJ2-3; TRBD2 aligns across 8 bases. J gave up 5 bases and V 1 base, and 5 bases lay outside the gene matches. This CDR3 region has 15 residues. Germline V gene lookup returns CDR1 MNHNS and CDR2 SASEGT. The CDR3 DNA sequence: TGTGCCAGCAGTGAAGTGCGGGGGGCCGTAGATACGCAGTATTTT. Protein sequence: CASSEVRGAVDTQYF.

There are many counts of this clonotype. The chain uses TRBV5-1 and TRBJ1-4; TRBD1 might be the D (5 bases). The CDR3 is made up of 15 amino acids. CDR1 SGHRS and CDR2 YFSETQ come from the germline V gene. Trimming stripped 4 bases from V and 5 bases from J, with 15 bases between. CDR3 protein: CASSRLDSLNEKLFF. CDR3 nucleotide sequence: TGCGCCAGCAGCCGTCTCGACAGTCTCAATGAAAAACTGTTTTTT.

This clonotype was found many times. The chain is built from TRBV19 and TRBJ2-3, with unresolved D. The CDR3 length is 13 residues. Germline V gene lookup returns CDR1 LNHDA and CDR2 SQIVND (reference sequence). The ends were cut back, 5 bases at V and 1 base at J, with 7 bases in the middle. CDR3: CASSRARTDTQYF. The CDR3 bases are TGTGCCAGTAGTCGGGCTCGCACAGATACGCAGTATTTT.

This chain connects TRBV3-1 to TRBJ2-1; 11 nucleotides agree with TRBD2. Germline V CDR1 and CDR2: LGHDT, YNNKEL (reference sequence). The CDR3 loop spans 15 amino acids. The V and J ends lost 4 bases and 8 bases, in that order; junction bases with no gene match: 7. The CDR3 loop is CASSPYSGGADEQFF. CDR3 DNA: TGTGCCAGCAGCCCATATAGCGGGGGGGCCGATGAGCAGTTCTTC.

The genes are TRBV4-3 and TRBJ2-5; TRBD2 matches 8 bases. V lost 6 bases and J lost 4; bases outside the gene matches: 10. The CDR3 is 15 residues long. Germline loops: CDR1 LGHNA, CDR2 YSLEER. CDR3 sequence reads: CASRPGLAGGETQYF. The CDR3 nucleotides read TGCGCCAGCAGACCCGGACTAGCTGGCGGAGAGACCCAGTACTTC.

This clonotype was counted ten times or more. This chain connects TRBV20-1 to TRBJ2-3; 13 bases are shared with TRBD2. The V gene's germline CDR1 is DFQATT and CDR2 SNEGSKA (reference sequence). This CDR3 comprises 14 residues. Trimming took 3 bases from V and 6 from J; bases not matched to a gene: 3. CDR3: CSASTSGGADTQYF. The CDR3 coding sequence is TGCAGTGCTAGCACTAGCGGGGGGGCGGATACGCAGTATTTT.

This chain connects TRBV28 to TRBJ1-2, with TRBD1 matching over 9 bases. Looked up from germline, CDR1 is MDHEN and CDR2 is SYDVKM. The CDR3 consists of 16 residues. Losses at the gene ends were 6 bases for V and 7 bases for J; bases not matched to a gene: 15. The CDR3 region is CASSAAGTGSQGGYTF. In DNA form, the CDR3 reads TGTGCCAGCAGCGCCGCCGGGACAGGGTCACAGGGTGGCTACACCTTC.

In the case of this clonotype: A single base separates this from a much larger clone, so it may be a read error. The chain has TRBV20-1 and TRBJ2-2; possibly TRBD2 for D (5 bases). The CDR3 is 12 residues long. CDR1 is DFQATT and CDR2 is SNEGSKA in the germline V gene (reference sequence). The DNA for the CDR3 is TGCAGTGCTAGACAGTACACCGGGGTGCTGTTTTTT. Translating gives CSARQYTGVLFF.

This clonotype was observed a few times. The V and J genes are TRBV6-1 and TRBJ1-4, with 9 bases identical to TRBD1. Trimming at V came to 5 bases and at J to 2 bases, leaving 21 bases not matched to a gene. Germline V CDR1 and CDR2: MNHNS, SASEGT. This CDR3 region has 21 residues. CDR3 sequence (DNA): TGTGCCAGCAGTCGAACATATACAGGGGGCCGAAACTGGAGGACTAATGAAAAACTGTTTTTT. Amino acid sequence: CASSRTYTGGRNWRTNEKLFF.

This clonotype was seen a handful of times. This chain uses TRBV11-1 with TRBJ2-7; D perhaps matches TRBD1 (6 bases). The CDR3 covers 15 residues. In germline, CDR1 is SGHAT, CDR2 FQDESV (reference sequence). V was clipped by 4 bases and J by 2 bases, with 15 bases between them. The CDR3, as DNA: TGTGCCAGCAGCTCCTCCGGGACACCTACCTACGAGCAGTACTTC. Protein product: CASSSSGTPTYEQYF.

This clonotype was picked up many times. This rearrangement joins TRBV4-2 to TRBJ2-7; 12 bases align to TRBD1. Per germline, CDR1 LGHNA and CDR2 YNFKEQ. V lost 2 bases to trimming and J lost 7 bases; unmatched junction nucleotides: 6. CDR3 length: 15 residues. CDR3 loop: CASSQNPGQGAEQYF. CDR3 sequence (DNA): TGTGCCAGCAGCCAAAATCCGGGACAGGGGGCTGAGCAGTACTTC.

This clonotype was recorded at least ten times. The V and J genes are TRBV18 and TRBJ2-2; tentative D call: TRBD1 (5 bases). The V end lost 6 bases, the J end lost 4 bases, and 15 bases lay between the germline ends. Germline CDR1 is KGHSH and CDR2 is LQKENI. The CDR3 extends over 15 amino acids. The CDR3 protein is CASSQDTEITGELFF. The CDR3 bases are TGTGCCAGCTCTCAGGACACCGAAATCACCGGGGAGCTGTTTTTT.

This clonotype was seen repeatedly, ten times or more. V and J are TRBV12-3 or TRBV12-4 and TRBJ2-3; a weak D match, TRBD1 (6 bases). The CDR3 is 15 residues long. Trimming pared 3 bases from V and 4 bases from J, leaving 14 bases between. The CDR3 DNA follows: TGTGCCAGCAGTTTGCTGGGGGCTAGGGCAGATACGCAGTATTTT. It is translated as CASSLLGARADTQYF.

This clonotype has just one count. The J gene is TRBJ2-1, the V gene TRBV4-2, with 7 bases lining up with TRBD2. The CDR3 has 15 residues. Germline V CDR1 and CDR2: LGHNA, YNFKEQ. V gave up 0 bases and J gave up 5 bases; unmatched junction bases: 4. CDR3 bases: TGTGCCAGCAGCCAAGACGGGACTACGAACAATGAGCAGTTCTTC. It encodes CASSQDGTTNNEQFF.

The rearrangement links TRBV5-4 to TRBJ2-7, with D possibly TRBD1 on 6 matching bases. This CDR3 is built from 16 residues. V was clipped by 0 bases and J by 2 bases, with 15 bases between them. The germline gives CDR1 SGHNT, CDR2 YYREEE (reference sequence). The CDR3 sequence is CASSLEAVRGTYEQYF. In nucleotides, the CDR3 is TGTGCCAGCAGCTTGGAGGCGGTCAGGGGCACCTACGAGCAGTACTTC.

This clonotype was recorded a few times. The chain links TRBV7-9 to TRBJ2-5; 9 bases are shared with TRBD2. V shed 4 bases and J 2 bases; nucleotides not matched to a gene: 5. Germline loops: CDR1 SEHNR, CDR2 FQNEAQ (reference sequence). The CDR3 consists of 15 residues. The CDR3 bases are TGTGCCAGCAGCTATAGCGGGGGACCTCAAGAGACCCAGTACTTC. This encodes CASSYSGGPQETQYF.

This clonotype was observed a handful of times. The V gene is TRBV7-8, the J gene TRBJ1-6; no firm D call. Germline V gene data show CDR1 as SGHVS and CDR2 as FQNEAQ. The CDR3 loop spans 17 amino acids. Between the trimmed V and J ends, which lost 1 base and 0 bases, there was a span of 10 bases. DNA of the CDR3: TGTGCCAGCAGCTTAGGGAACAAGAACTCCTATAATTCACCCCTCCACTTT. It specifies CASSLGNKNSYNSPLHF.

The chain carries TRBV20-1 and TRBJ1-4; D gene ambiguous. V dropped 3 bases and J dropped 4 bases, with 6 bases sitting between them. CDR1 is DFQATT and CDR2 is SNEGSKA in the germline V gene (reference sequence). The CDR3 length is 12 residues. The CDR3 loop reads CSASRINEKLFF. In DNA, the CDR3 is TGCAGTGCTAGCCGGATTAATGAAAAACTGTTTTTT.

This clonotype came up a few times. The chain joins TRBV27 to TRBJ2-3, with a weak D call TRBD2 (6 bases). The CDR3 length is 14 residues. Germline V gene lookup returns CDR1 MNHEY and CDR2 SMNVEV (reference sequence). Trimming left V 7 bases short and J 1 base short, with 12 bases between. Here the CDR3 reads CASNRGGGTDTQYF. CDR3 nucleotide sequence: TGTGCCAGCAATAGGGGCGGGGGCACAGATACGCAGTATTTT.

This clonotype was counted many times. The chain is built from TRBV2 and TRBJ2-7; D is possibly TRBD2 (6 bases). Germline lookup yields CDR1 SNHLY and CDR2 FYNNEI. Deletions cut 4 bases from V and 2 bases from J, with 9 bases between. CDR3 length: 13 amino acids. The CDR3 reads CASSARGTYEQYF. CDR3 nucleotide sequence: TGTGCCAGCAGTGCTCGGGGGACCTACGAGCAGTACTTC.

In regard to this clonotype: With a much larger clone just one base away, this may be a read error. The J gene is TRBJ1-2, the V gene TRBV12-3 or TRBV12-4; D gene ambiguous. The CDR3 runs to 13 residues. Here the CDR3 reads CASSHNDNYGCTF. CDR3 coding DNA: TGTGCCAGCAGCCATAACGATAACTATGGCTGCACCTTC.

The sample holds many counts of this clonotype. This chain joins TRBV6-2 or TRBV6-3 and TRBJ1-5; TRBD1 might be the D (5 bases). Germline values: CDR1 MNHEY, CDR2 SVGEGT. The CDR3 is 14 residues long. Trimming pared 5 bases from V and 7 bases from J, leaving 15 bases between. The CDR3 sequence is CASSPGHSEQPQHF. The CDR3 DNA follows: TGTGCCAGCAGTCCCGGACATTCTGAACAGCCCCAGCATTTT.

This clonotype was seen ten or more times. J is TRBJ2-6 and V is TRBV10-3; 9 nucleotides line up with TRBD1. Germline V lookup: CDR1 ENHRY, CDR2 SYGVKD. The CDR3 length is 16 residues. Trimming took 7 bases from V and 0 from J; bases not matched to a gene: 4. CDR3 region: CAITGQGSSGANVLTF. For the CDR3, the DNA is TGTGCCATCACAGGACAGGGGAGCTCTGGGGCCAACGTCCTGACTTTC.

The V and J genes are TRBV7-2 and TRBJ2-3; TRBD2 agrees at 7 bases. The trim removed 4 bases at V and 4 bases at J, leaving 5 bases unmatched. Germline V gene lookup returns CDR1 SGHTA and CDR2 FQGNSA. The CDR3 loop spans 14 amino acids. For the CDR3, the DNA is TGTGCCAGCAGCTATGGACTAGGCTCAGATACGCAGTATTTT. Residues: CASSYGLGSDTQYF.

Ten or more counts support this clonotype. V usage is TRBV6-6 and J usage is TRBJ2-3; D is perhaps TRBD1 (6 bases). Deletions cut 6 bases from V and 1 base from J, with 17 bases between. The germline gives CDR1 MNHNY, CDR2 SVGAGI (reference sequence). The CDR3 sequence is 16 residues long. CDR3 in amino acids: CASRLPSTGGTDTQYF. The DNA of the CDR3 is TGTGCCAGCAGACTACCCTCGACAGGCGGCACAGATACGCAGTATTTT.